A selection of T cell receptor beta chains follows, all from one sample in a study of blood T cell repertoires in COVID-19. Sequenced by immunoSEQ multiplex PCR; TCRdb stores in-frame clones only, minus some. The sample consists of roughly 150,000 clones, around 85% of them appearing once. The sequenced sample consisted of peripheral blood. These receptors all stem from a woman older than 75 with COVID-19, enrolled during active disease. Each CDR3 is given with its conserved first and last residue.

cdr3_aa: CAISEGKDPGRDF
v_call: TRBV10-3
j_call: TRBJ2-3

cdr3_aa: CASSQVNEQYF
v_call: TRBV3-1/TRBV3-2
j_call: TRBJ2-7

cdr3_aa: CASRDTGSKGYTF
v_call: TRBV19
j_call: TRBJ1-2

cdr3_aa: CASSRDRAGEQYF
v_call: TRBV3-1/TRBV3-2
j_call: TRBJ2-7

cdr3_aa: CASTTGGWQETQYF
v_call: TRBV5-1
j_call: TRBJ2-5

cdr3_aa: CASSHSGTDTQYF
v_call: TRBV27
j_call: TRBJ2-3

cdr3_aa: CASSLGSGGGADTQYF
v_call: TRBV11-3
j_call: TRBJ2-3

cdr3_aa: CASMRESSGNTIYF
v_call: TRBV27
j_call: TRBJ1-3

cdr3_aa: CASSDSQRGTYNEQFF
v_call: TRBV6-1
j_call: TRBJ2-1

cdr3_aa: CASSLSSYGSAYEQYF
v_call: TRBV27
j_call: TRBJ2-7

cdr3_aa: CSGGSSGYEQYF
v_call: TRBV29-1
j_call: TRBJ2-7

cdr3_aa: CASSAGTDLGGYTF
v_call: TRBV25-1
j_call: TRBJ1-2

cdr3_aa: CASSLGDHSGETQYF
v_call: TRBV5-1
j_call: TRBJ2-5